This TCR beta chain stems from a study of high-grade serous ovarian cancer treatment subgroups (dated by TCRdb to 2020 to 2022). Notes on the research overall: A mean of around 14,000 reads and 6,000 to 8,500 unique TCR beta rearrangements per sample was generated by sequencing. In total there were approximately 94 samples, since every patient provided one primary tumor sample and two metastatic tumor samples. A cohort of 30 patients was included: 10 with no residual disease after primary surgery (R0), 10 who were excellent NACT responders, and 10 who were poor NACT responders. The study examined TCR beta repertoires in high-grade serous ovarian cancer patients who were grouped under a laparoscopic triage algorithm by complete gross resection or by neoadjuvant chemotherapy response. Study-level results and caveats: Because bulk tumor TCR sequencing provided no spatial information, insight into HGSC tumor complexity and diversity was limited. TCR clonal relatedness correlated positively with neoantigen level and, by trend, with copy number variation and mutation load from whole-genome sequencing. The TCR repertoire analyses centered on CDR3, leaving CDR1 and CDR2 unanalyzed. Repertoire similarity between tumors from the same patient ranged from roughly 0.095 to 0.85, while tumors from different patients showed almost no similarity.

This clone has just a few counts. Its binding antigen is unknown. Base quality data are lacking; no much larger clone is found one base away. For CDR1 and CDR2, the germline V gene lists SGHAT and FQNNGV. Measured from the cysteine to the phenylalanine, the CDR3 is 15 residues long. Just CDR3 DNA is preserved here, 45 bases in frame from base 1. Germline trimming amounts to 2 bases on V and 7 bases on J, with 4 as the count of junction bases outside the gene matches. Tumor samples were collected prior to definitive surgery or chemotherapy. Genomic DNA was extracted by the MD Anderson Biospecimen Extraction Resource, and TCR sequencing was done by the MD Anderson Cancer Genomics Laboratory. High-throughput TCR profiling via ImmunoSEQ was performed on the 80 to 100 tumor samples. Regarding the original processing steps: Richness (unique productive sequences), clonality, evenness and relatedness were included as repertoire diversity metrics, and similarity between samples was assessed with the Bhattacharyya coefficient. A sensitivity analysis excluded TCRs with fewer than two reads and gave consistent conclusions. TCRdb took this table from immuneACCESS and kept in-frame rearrangements with V and J called. Such tables lack part of the clones; where checked against another copy, unresolved V genes explain under half of the gap, and the rest is unexplained. For V, J and clone size, that table is used; D and trimming come from the DNA. This sample gives about 6,800 clones in total; approximately 85% of them show up just once. 6.7% of the sample rests with the top ten.

The TCR originated in a human donor with high-grade serous ovarian cancer. The sample taken for sequencing was tumor tissue. Here the chain combines TRBV11-2 and TRBJ2-1; TRBD2 fits 11 bases in the junction. For the CDR3, the sequence is CASSLLAGGPNEQFF. The DNA sequence is TGTGCCAGCAGCTTACTAGCGGGAGGCCCTAATGAGCAGTTCTTC. Reference TRBV11-2 and TRBJ2-1 proteins supply the regions before and after the CDR3; the full variable domain is: EAGVAQSPRYKIIEKRQSVAFWCNPISGHATLYWYQQILGQGPKLLIQFQNNGVVDDSQLPKDRFSAERLKGVDSTLKIQPAKLEDSAVYLCASSLLAGGPNEQFFGPGTRLTVL.